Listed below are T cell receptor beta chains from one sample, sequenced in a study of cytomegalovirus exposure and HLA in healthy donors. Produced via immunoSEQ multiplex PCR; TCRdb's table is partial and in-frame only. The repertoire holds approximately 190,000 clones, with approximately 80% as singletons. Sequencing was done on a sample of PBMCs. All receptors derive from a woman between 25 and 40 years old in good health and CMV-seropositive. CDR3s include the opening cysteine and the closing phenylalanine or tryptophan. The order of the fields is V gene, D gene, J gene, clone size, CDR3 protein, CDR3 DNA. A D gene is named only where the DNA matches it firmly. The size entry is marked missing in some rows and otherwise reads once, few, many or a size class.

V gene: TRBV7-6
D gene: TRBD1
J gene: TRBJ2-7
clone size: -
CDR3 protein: CASSLGGTGVEQYF
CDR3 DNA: TGTGCCAGCAGCTTAGGGGGCACAGGGGTCGAGCAGTACTTC

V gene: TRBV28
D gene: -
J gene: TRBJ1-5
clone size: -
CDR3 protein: CASSPRRGRSNQPQHF
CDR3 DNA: TGTGCCAGCAGTCCCAGGCGGGGAAGGAGCAATCAGCCCCAGCATTTT

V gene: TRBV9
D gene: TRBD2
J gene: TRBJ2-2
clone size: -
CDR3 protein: CASSVGTSGYTGELFF
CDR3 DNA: TGTGCCAGCAGCGTAGGGACTAGCGGGTACACCGGGGAGCTGTTTTTT

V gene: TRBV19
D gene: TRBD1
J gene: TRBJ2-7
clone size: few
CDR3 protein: CASRRDRTSYEQYF
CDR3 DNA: TGTGCCAGTCGCCGGGACAGGACTTCCTACGAGCAGTACTTC

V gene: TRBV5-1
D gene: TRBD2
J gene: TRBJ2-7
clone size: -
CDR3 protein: CASSLTGGPDEQYF
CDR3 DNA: TGCGCCAGCAGCTTGACGGGAGGGCCGGACGAGCAGTACTTC

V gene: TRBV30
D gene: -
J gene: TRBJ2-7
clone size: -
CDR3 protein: CAWSGGTKDFYEQYF
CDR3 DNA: TGTGCCTGGAGTGGGGGGACAAAGGATTTCTACGAGCAGTACTTC

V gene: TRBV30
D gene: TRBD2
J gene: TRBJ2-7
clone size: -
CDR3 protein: CAWSVGGAGEFNEQYF
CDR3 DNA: TGTGCCTGGAGTGTGGGTGGAGCGGGAGAATTCAACGAGCAGTACTTC

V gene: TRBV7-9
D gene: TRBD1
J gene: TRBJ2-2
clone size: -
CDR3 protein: CASRPGQVLHTGELFF
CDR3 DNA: TGTGCCAGCAGACCAGGACAGGTACTACACACCGGGGAGCTGTTTTTT

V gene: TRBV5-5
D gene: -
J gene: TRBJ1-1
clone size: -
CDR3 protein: CASSLEAGLMNTEAFF
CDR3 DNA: TGTGCCAGCAGCTTGGAGGCAGGGCTGATGAACACTGAAGCTTTCTTT

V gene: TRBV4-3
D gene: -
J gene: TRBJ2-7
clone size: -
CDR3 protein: CASSQEIQYSHEQYF
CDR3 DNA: TGCGCCAGCAGCCAAGAAATCCAGTATTCCCACGAGCAGTACTTC

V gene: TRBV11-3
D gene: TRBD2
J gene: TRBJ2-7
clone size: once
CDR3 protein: CASSLALAGNEQYF
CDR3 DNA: TGTGCCAGCAGCTTAGCGCTAGCGGGAAACGAGCAGTACTTC